Below, 18 T cell receptor beta chains from the same sample are listed, as sequenced in a study of cytomegalovirus exposure and HLA in healthy donors. With 60 Vbeta and 13 Jbeta primers, the PCR was carried out. Using immunoSEQ multiplex PCR, the repertoire was profiled, and TCRdb retains in-frame clones only, with some absent. The sample includes 100,000 to 130,000 clones, about 74% of them seen just once. Sequencing was performed on PBMCs. The receptor set was obtained from a middle-aged woman in good health and CMV-seropositive.

The chain has TRBV6-6 and TRBJ2-7; 7 bases are shared with TRBD1. This CDR3 region has 13 residues. The trim removed 1 base at V and 3 bases at J, leaving 0 bases unmatched. CDR1 and CDR2 from the germline V gene are MNHNY and SVGAGI (reference sequence). The CDR3 reads CASSYYRGYEQYF. Written as DNA, the CDR3 is TGTGCCAGCAGTTACTACAGGGGCTACGAGCAGTACTTC.

As for this clone: In the same sample, other DNA sequences code for this CDR3. This sequence joins TRBV6-5 and TRBJ2-2; possibly TRBD2 for D (5 bases). V was shortened by 8 bases and J by 5 bases, with 12 bases between the two germline ends. CDR1 and CDR2 (germline): MNHEY, SVGAGI. There are 13 residues in the CDR3. For the CDR3, the DNA is TGTGCCAGCCTCCGAACGGGGACCGGGGAGCTGTTTTTT. It yields the protein CASLRTGTGELFF.

CDR3 protein: CASGNPQGSYEQYF. CDR3 bases: TGCGCCAGCGGGAATCCTCAGGGGTCCTACGAGCAGTACTTC. The V gene is TRBV5-1, the J gene TRBJ2-7, with a possible D match to TRBD1 (6 bases). The CDR3 is 14 amino acids. Germline CDR1 SGHRS, CDR2 YFSETQ. V was shortened by 7 bases and J by 1 base, with 15 bases between the two germline ends.

The chain has TRBV2 and TRBJ2-1, with a tentative D call TRBD1 (5 bases). The CDR3 is made up of 14 amino acids. Between the trimmed V and J ends, which lost 3 bases and 3 bases, there was a span of 9 bases. Per germline, CDR1 SNHLY and CDR2 FYNNEI. The CDR3 DNA reads as TGTGCCAGCAGTGACAGGACATTCTACAATGAGCAGTTCTTC. As protein: CASSDRTFYNEQFF.

CDR3 DNA: TGTGCCTGGAGTACAGGGGCTGGAAACACCATATATTTT. Translating gives CAWSTGAGNTIYF. The V call is TRBV30, the J call TRBJ1-3; 7 nucleotides agree with TRBD1. Germline CDR1 GTSNPN, CDR2 SVGIG (reference sequence). This CDR3 is 13 amino acids long. The J segment lost 2 bases and the V segment lost 2 bases, leaving 0 bases of the junction unmatched.

J is TRBJ2-5 and V is TRBV19; 11 positions match TRBD2. The CDR3 has 15 amino acids. Looked up from germline, CDR1 is LNHDA and CDR2 is SQIVND (reference sequence). V was clipped by 7 bases and J by 4 bases; unmatched bases: 8. CDR3 in amino acids: CASTISGGVGETQYF. CDR3 DNA sequence: TGTGCCAGTACCATTAGCGGGGGGGTAGGAGAGACCCAGTACTTC.

This sequence joins TRBV30 and TRBJ2-2, with D tentatively TRBD1 (5 bases). Germline V lookup: CDR1 GTSNPN, CDR2 SVGIG (reference sequence). The CDR3 extends over 14 amino acids. V was shortened by 3 bases and J by 0 bases, with 8 bases between the two germline ends. The CDR3, as DNA: TGTGCCTGGAGGGGGCCCACGAACACCGGGGAGCTGTTTTTT. It codes for CAWRGPTNTGELFF.

This clone was seen only a few times. The chain recombines TRBV5-1 with TRBJ1-6; no definite D call. The CDR3 has 16 residues. Trimming shortened V by 5 bases and J by 0 bases, and 12 bases separated the two germline ends. Germline CDR1 SGHRS, CDR2 YFSETQ. In nucleotides, the CDR3 is TGCGCCAGCAGGCCGAGACAAAGCTCCTATAATTCACCCCTCCACTTT. This codes for CASRPRQSSYNSPLHF.

The chain carries TRBV7-2 and TRBJ1-2; 7 bases are shared with TRBD1. The CDR3 covers 13 residues. The V and J ends lost 4 bases and 8 bases, in that order; junction bases with no gene match: 7. The germline gives CDR1 SGHTA, CDR2 FQGNSA. Here the CDR3 reads CASSWGQGDGYTF. The CDR3 DNA reads as TGTGCCAGCAGCTGGGGGCAGGGGGACGGCTACACCTTC.

This sequence joins TRBV30 and TRBJ2-1; the D is unclear. CDR1 GTSNPN and CDR2 SVGIG come from the germline V gene (reference sequence). With 4 bases removed from V and 7 bases from J, the gap between germline ends came to 17 bases. The CDR3 contains 14 residues. This CDR3 reads CAWTHGGLRNEQFF. CDR3 sequence (DNA): TGTGCCTGGACCCACGGCGGCTTGCGGAATGAGCAGTTCTTC.

This chain joins TRBV25-1 and TRBJ2-7, with TRBD1 matching 7 bases. The length of the CDR3 is 15 residues. Germline CDR1 reads MGHDK; CDR2 reads SYGVNS. V lost 1 base to trimming and J lost 5 bases; unmatched junction nucleotides: 8. The CDR3, as DNA: TGTGCCAGCAGTGAATTTGCAACAGGGGACCACGAGCAGTACTTC. Amino acid sequence: CASSEFATGDHEQYF.

This clone turned up a few times. V and J are TRBV6-5 and TRBJ2-5, with 8 nucleotides matching TRBD2. Germline values: CDR1 MNHEY, CDR2 SVGAGI. This CDR3 region has 13 residues. The ends lost 6 bases at V and 11 bases at J; junction bases unmatched: 11. The CDR3 spells CASRNSGVGEQYF. Here the CDR3 DNA reads TGTGCCAGCAGAAATAGCGGGGTGGGTGAGCAGTACTTC.

This chain joins TRBV18 and TRBJ1-1; a possible D gene is TRBD1 (5 bases). Germline V gives CDR1 KGHSH, CDR2 LQKENI. V was trimmed by 3 bases and J by 5 bases, leaving 10 bases between them. CDR3 size: 13 residues. The CDR3 nucleotides read TGTGCCAGCTCACCCAGGGTAGGGACTGAAGCTTTCTTT. This sequence encodes CASSPRVGTEAFF. The full variable domain, completed using reference TRBV18 and TRBJ1-1, is NAGVMQNPRHLVRRRGQEARLRCSPMKGHSHVYWYRQLPEEGLKFMVYLQKENIIDESGMPKERFSAEFPKEGPSILRIQQVVRGDSAAYFCASSPRVGTEAFFGQGTRLTVV.

The rearrangement uses TRBV11-1 and TRBJ2-5; D is unresolved. This CDR3 contains 11 residues. In germline, CDR1 is SGHAT, CDR2 FQDESV (reference sequence). Deletions cut 2 bases from V and 5 bases from J, with 3 bases between. The CDR3, as DNA: TGTGCCAGCAGCTTATATGAGACCCAGTACTTC. It encodes CASSLYETQYF.

The chain has TRBV5-1 and TRBJ1-2, with D hard to call. Germline CDR1 SGHRS, CDR2 YFSETQ. This CDR3 region has 18 residues. With 4 bases removed from V and 0 bases from J, the gap between germline ends came to 22 bases. CDR3 sequence (DNA): TGCGCCAGCAGCCTTCGGCCTTTCGATCTAGCAGCTAACTATGGCTACACCTTC. Amino acid sequence: CASSLRPFDLAANYGYTF.

The chain combines TRBV30 with TRBJ2-1; weak D call: TRBD2 (5 bases). Germline lookup yields CDR1 GTSNPN and CDR2 SVGIG (reference sequence). CDR3 length equals 12 residues. V gave up 4 bases and J gave up 12 bases, with 16 bases separating them. The DNA of the CDR3 is TGTGCCTGGACCGACGGCCCCGGAGGGCAGTTCTTC. This gives the protein CAWTDGPGGQFF.

This clone was picked up a small number of times. V gene TRBV19 combines with J gene TRBJ1-2; D unclear. This CDR3 has 13 residues. Trimming removed 3 bases from V and 0 bases from J, with 5 bases in between. Germline loops: CDR1 LNHDA, CDR2 SQIVND (reference sequence). CDR3 DNA: TGTGCCAGTAGTATCGGGACTAACTATGGCTACACCTTC. This gives the protein CASSIGTNYGYTF.

This chain connects TRBV5-1 to TRBJ2-1; 9 bases fit TRBD2. CDR3 length equals 16 residues. The ends lost 0 bases at V and 2 bases at J; junction bases unmatched: 3. The germline CDR1 and CDR2 sequences are SGHRS and YFSETQ. In DNA form, the CDR3 reads TGCGCCAGCAGCTTGGGGACTAGCGTTACCTACAATGAGCAGTTCTTC. Translating it yields CASSLGTSVTYNEQFF.